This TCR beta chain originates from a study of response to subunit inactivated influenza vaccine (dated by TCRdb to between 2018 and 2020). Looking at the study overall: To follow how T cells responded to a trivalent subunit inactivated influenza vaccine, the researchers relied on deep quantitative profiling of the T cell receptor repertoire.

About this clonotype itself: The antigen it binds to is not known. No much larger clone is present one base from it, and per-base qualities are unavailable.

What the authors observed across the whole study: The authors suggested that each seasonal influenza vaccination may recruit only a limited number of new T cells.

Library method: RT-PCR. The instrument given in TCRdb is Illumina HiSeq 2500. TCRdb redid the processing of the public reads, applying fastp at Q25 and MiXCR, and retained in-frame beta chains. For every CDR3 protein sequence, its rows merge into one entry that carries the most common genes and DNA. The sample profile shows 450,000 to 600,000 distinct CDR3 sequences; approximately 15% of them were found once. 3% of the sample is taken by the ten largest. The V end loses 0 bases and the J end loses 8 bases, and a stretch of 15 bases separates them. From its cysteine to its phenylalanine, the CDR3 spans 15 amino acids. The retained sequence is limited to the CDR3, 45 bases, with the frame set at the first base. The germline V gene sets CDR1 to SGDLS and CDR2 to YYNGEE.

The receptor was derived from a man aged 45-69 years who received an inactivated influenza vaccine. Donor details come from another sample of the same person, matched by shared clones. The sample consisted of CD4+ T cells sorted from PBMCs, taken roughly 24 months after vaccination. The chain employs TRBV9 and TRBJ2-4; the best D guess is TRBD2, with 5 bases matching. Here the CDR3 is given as CASSVGPRVGDIQYF. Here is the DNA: TGTGCCAGCAGCGTAGGACCCCGCGTCGGGGACATTCAGTACTTC.